Listed below are T cell receptor beta chains from one sample, sequenced in a study of cytomegalovirus exposure and HLA in healthy donors. Method: immunoSEQ multiplex PCR; TCRdb's copy keeps in-frame clones and lacks some. The sample includes 170,000 or so clones, about three quarters of them seen just once. Sequencing was done on a sample of PBMCs. The source of these receptors is a woman younger than 45 in good health and CMV-seropositive. CDR3s include the opening cysteine and the closing phenylalanine or tryptophan. D genes are given only for firm matches. Size values are once, few and many counts, or a class for expanded clones, and some rows have none.

>TRBV5-4|TRBJ2-3|16|TRBD2|NA
CASSPGTSGSTDTQYF
TGTGCCAGCAGCCCCGGGACTAGCGGGAGCACAGATACGCAGTATTTT
>TRBV6-6|TRBJ2-1|12|TRBD1|NA
CVAGTGANEQFF
TGTGTAGCCGGGACAGGGGCCAATGAGCAGTTCTTC
>TRBV6-1|TRBJ1-4|18|TRBD1|NA
CASSARLQPGTGGEKLFF
TGTGCCAGCAGTGCCCGGCTCCAGCCCGGGACAGGGGGTGAAAAACTGTTTTTT
>TRBV25-1|TRBJ2-7|17|NA|NA
CASSKNPGGAGPYEQYF
TGTGCCAGCAGTAAAAACCCCGGAGGGGCAGGGCCCTACGAGCAGTACTTC
>TRBV18|TRBJ2-7|14|TRBD1|NA
CASSPRTGRYEQYF
TGTGCCAGCTCACCGCGGACAGGGCGGTACGAGCAGTACTTC
>TRBV9|TRBJ1-2|17|NA|once
CASSVVRVGVTNYGYTF
TGTGCCAGCAGCGTAGTTCGTGTAGGGGTCACTAACTATGGCTACACCTTC
>TRBV6-1|TRBJ2-7|13|NA|NA
CASRMESTYEQYF
TGTGCCAGCAGGATGGAGAGTACCTACGAGCAGTACTTC
>TRBV5-4|TRBJ1-1|13|NA|NA
CASSFGQNTEAFF
TGTGCCAGCAGCTTCGGACAGAACACTGAAGCTTTCTTT
>TRBV28|TRBJ2-3|12|NA|NA
CASRPTRDTQYF
TGTGCCAGCAGGCCTACTAGGGATACGCAGTATTTT
>TRBV19|TRBJ1-4|15|NA|NA
CASSIFAATNEKLFF
TGTGCCAGTAGTATTTTCGCAGCAACTAATGAAAAACTGTTTTTT
>TRBV11-2|TRBJ2-5|16|TRBD2|NA
CASSLGAGTSGETQYF
TGTGCCAGCAGCTTAGGCGCCGGGACTAGCGGGGAGACCCAGTACTTC
>TRBV21-1|TRBJ2-2|15|NA|few
CASRRGAIGTGELFF
TGTGCCAGCAGACGGGGGGCTATCGGCACCGGGGAGCTGTTTTTT
>TRBV5-1|TRBJ2-2|19|TRBD2|NA
CASSLGTSGRASITGELFF
TGCGCCAGCAGCTTGGGGACTAGCGGGAGGGCCAGCATCACCGGGGAGCTGTTTTTT
>TRBV4-1|TRBJ2-2|16|NA|NA
CASSQSLAENTGELFF
TGCGCCAGCAGCCAATCGCTAGCAGAGAACACCGGGGAGCTGTTTTTT